The clone carrying this TCR beta chain has ten or more counts. Its cognate antigen is unknown. Being off target in a library aimed at alpha chains, this beta chain has a size of little meaning. The time point was: sample taken at primary tumor resection. Untreated early-stage non-small cell lung cancer patients, 72 in total, were the donors. Whole RNA was taken from tumor, nontumor lung or frozen PBMC; it was then sequenced unsorted. The data belong to a study of spatial heterogeneity in lung cancer. Study-level points and caveats: How many expanded intratumoral alpha and beta TCRs were present tracked the tumor mutation count, which was a count of nonsynonymous mutations.

V lost 10 bases to trimming and J lost 3 bases, with 15 bases between them. The germline CDR1 and CDR2 sequences are MNHEY and SVGEGT. This CDR3 is 13 amino acids long. Every TCR cDNA molecule bore a unique molecular identifier. Using its own MiXCR run on the 5' RACE reads, TCRdb lists one record per CDR3 protein. The data show 9,500 to 11,000 distinct CDR3 sequences, around 5.2% seen once. This specimen consisted of lung tumor tissue, obtained at surgery. The J gene is TRBJ1-1, the V gene TRBV6-2 or TRBV6-3; D may be TRBD1 (6 bases). This receptor was identified in a male donor with early-stage non-small cell lung cancer. The CDR3 region has the DNA TGTGCCATCTCCCAACAGGGATACACTGAAGCTTTCTTT. Its translation is CAISQQGYTEAFF.